The entry below describes one TCR beta chain. The antigen remains unidentified. Trimming cost V 3 bases and J 4 bases; bases outside gene matches: 7. CDR3 length equals 17 residues. The germline V gene has CDR1 MNHEY and CDR2 SVGEGT. Data came from immunoSEQ multiplex PCR; TCRdb stores just in-frame clones and leaves some out. In the table there are about 92,000 clones, 70% to 90% of which are singletons. This sample was included in a study of T cell responses to AZD1222 COVID-19 vaccine. On the study more broadly: Pooling of second doses given at about 4 or about 12 weeks was done. Study-level findings and limits: Females made up more of the donors, who were largely white British, and clonal diversity may have come out too low. The peak T cell response came first, and repertoires were sampled only after it.

Sequenced here: peripheral blood, sampled on day 0 of AZD1222 vaccination. This rearrangement joins TRBV6-2 or TRBV6-3 to TRBJ2-1; 12 nucleotides match TRBD2. The clonotype comes from an adult in good health. The CDR3 DNA reads TGTGCCAGCAGTTATGGAGCTAGCGGGGGGGGTTACAATGAGCAGTTCTTC. It specifies CASSYGASGGGYNEQFF.